These 10 T cell receptor beta chains came from one sample sequenced in a study of T-cell reconstitution after alpha-beta-depleted transplantation in children (TCRdb year 2016). The treatment or condition label, read with the paper, signifies: allogeneic hematopoietic cell transplantation with graft depleted of TCRalphabeta T cells and CD19 B cells. Libraries were built with PCR. TCRdb lists the instrument as Illumina HiSeq 2500. TCR library preparation used molecular barcoding, with unique molecular identifiers applied to normalize quantification of the TCRbeta repertoire. TCRdb applied fastp at Q25 and MiXCR to the public reads, then kept only in-frame beta chains. Rows are unified per CDR3 protein, each entry keeping the most common DNA and genes. The sample contains 200,000 to 300,000 distinct CDR3 sequences, roughly 25% of them found a single time. The ten largest clones capture 4% to 5.5% of the sample.

Sequences were derived from PBMCs, mostly from graft donor cells, sampled 360 days after TCRalphabeta/CD19-depleted stem cell transplant. These receptors originate from a female patient younger than 10 who had a stem cell transplant for congenital amegakaryocytic thrombocytopenia, so the T cells may come from the graft donor.

There are many counts of this clonotype. This chain uses TRBV4-1 with TRBJ2-5; 7 bases fit TRBD1. The CDR3 has 14 amino acids. Germline V CDR1 and CDR2: MGHRA, YSYEKL. The ends lost 4 bases at V and 7 bases at J; junction bases unmatched: 9. The CDR3 protein is CASSPDGEGATQYF. DNA for the CDR3: TGCGCCAGCAGCCCGGACGGAGAGGGGGCGACCCAGTACTTC.

The chain recombines TRBV10-3 with TRBJ2-7, with D hard to call. This CDR3 region has 14 residues. V was trimmed by 4 bases and J by 2 bases, leaving 12 bases between them. Germline loops: CDR1 ENHRY, CDR2 SYGVKD. The CDR3 spells CAISGTADPYEQYF. In nucleotides, the CDR3 is TGTGCCATCAGTGGAACAGCAGACCCCTACGAGCAGTACTTC.

This clonotype was detected only a few times. The chain recombines TRBV6-1 with TRBJ2-7; 8 positions match TRBD1. In germline, CDR1 is MNHNS, CDR2 SASEGT. V was clipped by 6 bases and J by 0 bases; unmatched bases: 4. The CDR3 is 14 residues long. CDR3 nucleotides: TGTGCCAGCAGCCTGACAGGGGCCTCCTACGAGCAGTACTTC. This gives the protein CASSLTGASYEQYF.

The table lists this clonotype with a few counts. This chain connects TRBV10-3 to TRBJ1-2, with a weak D call TRBD1 (5 bases). Germline-derived CDR1 and CDR2 are ENHRY and SYGVKD. The CDR3 runs to 12 residues. Trimming took off 9 bases at V and 3 bases at J, with 11 bases between the two ends. CDR3 protein: CAMGDSHYGYTF. For the CDR3, the DNA is TGTGCCATGGGAGACAGTCACTATGGCTACACCTTC.

The V call is TRBV4-3, the J call TRBJ2-5; 7 nucleotides line up with TRBD1. The germline V gene encodes CDR1 LGHNA and CDR2 YSLEER. The CDR3 runs to 14 residues. With 4 bases clipped from V and 5 bases from J, the junction kept 7 bases outside the gene matches. DNA for the CDR3: TGCGCCAGCAGCCGATCTCAGGGGGTGGAGACCCAGTACTTC. This sequence encodes CASSRSQGVETQYF.

The CDR3 loop is CSARDIGLALNEQFF. The CDR3 DNA sequence: TGCAGTGCTAGAGATATCGGACTAGCCCTCAATGAGCAGTTCTTC. V gene TRBV20-1 combines with J gene TRBJ2-1; 8 bases agree with TRBD2. V lost 0 bases, J lost 6 bases, and 7 bases stayed unmatched. The CDR3 sequence is 15 residues long. Per the germline V gene, CDR1 is DFQATT and CDR2 is SNEGSKA (reference sequence).

This clonotype appeared many times. The chain joins TRBV20-1 to TRBJ2-3; D gene unclear. V lost 4 bases to trimming and J lost 4 bases, with 9 bases between them. The V gene's germline CDR1 is DFQATT and CDR2 SNEGSKA (reference sequence). The CDR3 is 12 residues long. The CDR3 DNA sequence: TGCAGTGCTATGGCTAGTTCAGATACGCAGTATTTT. It specifies CSAMASSDTQYF.

The chain links TRBV4-3 to TRBJ2-7, with 7 positions matching TRBD1. This CDR3 comprises 14 residues. CDR1 and CDR2 from the germline V gene are LGHNA and YSLEER. V lost 3 bases, J lost 2 bases, and 4 bases stayed unmatched. CDR3 DNA sequence: TGCGCCAGCAGCCAGTACCAGGGGGCCTACGAGCAGTACTTC. Its translation: CASSQYQGAYEQYF.

The rearrangement links TRBV4-2 to TRBJ2-3, with a weak D call TRBD2 (5 bases). The V end lost 1 base, the J end lost 4 bases, and 6 bases lay between the germline ends. From germline, CDR1 is LGHNA and CDR2 YNFKEQ. The CDR3 covers 13 residues. Here the CDR3 DNA reads TGTGCCAGCAGCCAAGGACTACCAGATACGCAGTATTTT. Its protein is CASSQGLPDTQYF.

This clonotype showed up just once. The chain has TRBV6-1 and TRBJ2-3, with 9 bases aligning to TRBD2. V lost 6 bases to trimming and J lost 2 bases; unmatched junction nucleotides: 6. In germline, CDR1 is MNHNS, CDR2 SASEGT. This CDR3 is built from 15 residues. The CDR3 region is CASSRLAVYTDTQYF. For the CDR3, the DNA is TGTGCCAGCAGCCGACTAGCGGTGTACACAGATACGCAGTATTTT.